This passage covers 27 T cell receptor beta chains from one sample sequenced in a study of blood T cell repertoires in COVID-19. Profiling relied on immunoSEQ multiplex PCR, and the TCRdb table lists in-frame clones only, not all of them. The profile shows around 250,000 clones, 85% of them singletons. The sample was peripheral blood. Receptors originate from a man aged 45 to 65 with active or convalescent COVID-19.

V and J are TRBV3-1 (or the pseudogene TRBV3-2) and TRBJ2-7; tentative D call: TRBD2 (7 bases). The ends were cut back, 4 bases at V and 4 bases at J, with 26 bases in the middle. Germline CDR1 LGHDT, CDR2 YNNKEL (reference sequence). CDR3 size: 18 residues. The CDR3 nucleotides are TGTGCCAGCAGCCGAAAGGGGGGGAGCAGGCCCTTGGGGTACGAGCAGTACTTC. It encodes CASSRKGGSRPLGYEQYF.

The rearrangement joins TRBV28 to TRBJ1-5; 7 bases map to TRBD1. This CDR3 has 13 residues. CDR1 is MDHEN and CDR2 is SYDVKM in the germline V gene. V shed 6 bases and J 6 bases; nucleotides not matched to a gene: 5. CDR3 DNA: TGTGCCAGCAGCAACAGGGGAGGTCAGCCCCAGCATTTT. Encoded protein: CASSNRGGQPQHF.

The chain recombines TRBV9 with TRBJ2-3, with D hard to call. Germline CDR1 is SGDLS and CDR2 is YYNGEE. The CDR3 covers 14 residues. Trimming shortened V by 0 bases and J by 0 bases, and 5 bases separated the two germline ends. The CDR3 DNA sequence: TGTGCCAGCAGCGTAGGTCCGAGCACAGATACGCAGTATTTT. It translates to CASSVGPSTDTQYF.

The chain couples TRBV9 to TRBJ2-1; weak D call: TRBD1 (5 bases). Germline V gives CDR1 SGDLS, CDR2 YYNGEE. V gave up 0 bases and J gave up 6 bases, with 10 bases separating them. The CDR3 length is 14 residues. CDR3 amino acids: CASSVGVGVNEQFF. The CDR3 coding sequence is TGTGCCAGCAGCGTAGGGGTAGGGGTCAATGAGCAGTTCTTC.

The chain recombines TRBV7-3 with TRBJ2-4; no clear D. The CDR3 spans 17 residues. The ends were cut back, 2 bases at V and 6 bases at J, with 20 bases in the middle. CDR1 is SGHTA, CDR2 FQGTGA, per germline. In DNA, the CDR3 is TGTGCCAGCAGCTTAGTCTATCCACCAACCCCGGGAAACATTCAGTACTTC. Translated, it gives CASSLVYPPTPGNIQYF.

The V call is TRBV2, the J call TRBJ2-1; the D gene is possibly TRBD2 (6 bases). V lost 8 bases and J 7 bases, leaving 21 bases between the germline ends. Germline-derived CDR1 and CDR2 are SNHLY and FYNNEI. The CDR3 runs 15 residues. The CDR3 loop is CASSVGGSINNEQFF. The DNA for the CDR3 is TGTGCCAGCTCCGTTGGAGGGAGTATCAATAATGAGCAGTTCTTC. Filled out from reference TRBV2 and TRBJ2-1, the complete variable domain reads EPEVTQTPSHQVTQMGQEVILRCVPISNHLYFYWYRQILGQKVEFLVSFYNNEISEKSEIFDDQFSVERPDGSNFTLKIRSTKLEDSAMYFCASSVGGSINNEQFFGPGTRLTVL.

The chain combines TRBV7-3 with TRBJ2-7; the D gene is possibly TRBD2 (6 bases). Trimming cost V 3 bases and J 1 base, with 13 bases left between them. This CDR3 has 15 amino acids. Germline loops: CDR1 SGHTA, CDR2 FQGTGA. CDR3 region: CASSFRPGASYEQYF. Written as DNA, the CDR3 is TGTGCCAGCAGCTTCCGACCGGGAGCATCCTACGAGCAGTACTTC.

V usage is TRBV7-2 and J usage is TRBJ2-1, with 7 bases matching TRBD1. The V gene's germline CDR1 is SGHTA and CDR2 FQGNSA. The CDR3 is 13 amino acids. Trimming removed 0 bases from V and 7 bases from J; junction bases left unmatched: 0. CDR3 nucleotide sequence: TGTGCCAGCAGCTTAGCGACAGGGAATGAGCAGTTCTTC. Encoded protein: CASSLATGNEQFF.

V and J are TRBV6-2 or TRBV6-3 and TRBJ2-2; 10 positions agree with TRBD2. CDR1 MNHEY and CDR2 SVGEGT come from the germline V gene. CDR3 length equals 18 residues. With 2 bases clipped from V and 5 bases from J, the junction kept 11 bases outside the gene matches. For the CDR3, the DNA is TGTGCCAGCAGTTACCCAGGGGCGCTAGCGGGAGATACCGGGGAGCTGTTTTTT. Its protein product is CASSYPGALAGDTGELFF.

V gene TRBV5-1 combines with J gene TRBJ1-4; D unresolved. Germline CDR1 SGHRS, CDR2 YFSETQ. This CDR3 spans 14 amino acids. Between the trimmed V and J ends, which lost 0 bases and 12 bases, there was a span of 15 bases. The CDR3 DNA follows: TGCGCCAGCAGCTTGGATCGACCGAGCGGGGAACTGTTTTTT. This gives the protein CASSLDRPSGELFF.

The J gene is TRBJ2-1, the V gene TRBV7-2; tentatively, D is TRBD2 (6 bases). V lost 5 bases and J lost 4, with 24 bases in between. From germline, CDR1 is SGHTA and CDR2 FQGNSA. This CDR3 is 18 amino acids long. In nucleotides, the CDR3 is TGTGCCAGCAGCCCAGTTCCCCACGACTGGGGACTTTACAATGAGCAGTTCTTC. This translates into CASSPVPHDWGLYNEQFF.

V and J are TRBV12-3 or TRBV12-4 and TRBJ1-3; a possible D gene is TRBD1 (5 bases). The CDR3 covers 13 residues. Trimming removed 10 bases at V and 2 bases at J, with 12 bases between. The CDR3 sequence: CATPGGTGNTIYF. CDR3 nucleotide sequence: TGTGCCACCCCCGGGGGAACTGGAAACACCATATATTTT.

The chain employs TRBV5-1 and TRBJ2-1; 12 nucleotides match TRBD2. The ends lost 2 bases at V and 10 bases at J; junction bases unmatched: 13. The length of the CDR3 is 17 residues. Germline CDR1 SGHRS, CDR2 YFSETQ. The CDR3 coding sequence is TGCGCCAGCAGCTTTGGGCTAGCGGGAGGGCCCCCGGACGAGCAGTTCTTC. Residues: CASSFGLAGGPPDEQFF.

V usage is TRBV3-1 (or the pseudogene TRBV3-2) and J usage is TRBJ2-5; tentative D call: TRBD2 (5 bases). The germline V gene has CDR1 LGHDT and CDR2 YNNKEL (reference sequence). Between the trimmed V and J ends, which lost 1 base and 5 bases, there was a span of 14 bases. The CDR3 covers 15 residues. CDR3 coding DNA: TGTGCCAGCAGCCAAGCTGCAGGCCCGGGGGAGACCCAGTACTTC. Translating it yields CASSQAAGPGETQYF.

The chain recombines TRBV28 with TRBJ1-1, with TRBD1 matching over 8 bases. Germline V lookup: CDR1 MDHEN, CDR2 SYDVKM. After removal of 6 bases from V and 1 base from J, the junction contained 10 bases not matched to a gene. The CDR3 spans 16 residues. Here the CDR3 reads CASSVPGQVWNTEAFF. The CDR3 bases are TGTGCCAGCAGCGTCCCGGGACAGGTGTGGAACACTGAAGCTTTCTTT.

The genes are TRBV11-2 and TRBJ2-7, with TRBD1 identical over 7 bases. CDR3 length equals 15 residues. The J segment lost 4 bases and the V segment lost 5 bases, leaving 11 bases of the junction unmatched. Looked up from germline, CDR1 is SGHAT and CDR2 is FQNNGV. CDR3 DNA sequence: TGTGCCAGCAGCAAACAACAGGGGATTGTGTACGAGCAGTACTTC. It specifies CASSKQQGIVYEQYF.

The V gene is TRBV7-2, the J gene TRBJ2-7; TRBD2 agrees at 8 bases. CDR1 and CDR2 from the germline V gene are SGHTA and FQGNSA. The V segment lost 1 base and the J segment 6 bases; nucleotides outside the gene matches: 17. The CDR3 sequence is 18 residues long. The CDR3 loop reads CASSLGERGGRNLGEQYF. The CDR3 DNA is TGTGCCAGCAGCTTAGGAGAGCGCGGCGGGAGGAATCTCGGCGAGCAGTACTTC. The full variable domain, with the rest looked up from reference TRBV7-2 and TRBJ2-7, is GAGVSQSPSNKVTEKGKDVELRCDPISGHTALYWYRQSLGQGLEFLIYFQGNSAPDKSGLPSDRFSAERTGGSVSTLTIQRTQQEDSAVYLCASSLGERGGRNLGEQYFGPGTRLTVT.

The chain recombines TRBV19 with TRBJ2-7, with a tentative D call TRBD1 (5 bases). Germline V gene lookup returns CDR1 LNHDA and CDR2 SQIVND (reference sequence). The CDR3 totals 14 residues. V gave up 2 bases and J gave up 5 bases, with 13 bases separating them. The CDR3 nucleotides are TGTGCCAGTAGTATATTCTGGGGCCAGGACGAGCAGTACTTC. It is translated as CASSIFWGQDEQYF.

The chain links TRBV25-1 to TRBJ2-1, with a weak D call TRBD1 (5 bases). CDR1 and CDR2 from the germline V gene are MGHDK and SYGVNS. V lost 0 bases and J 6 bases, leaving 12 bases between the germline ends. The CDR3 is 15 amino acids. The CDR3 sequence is CASSEYNRQFNEQFF. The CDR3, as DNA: TGTGCCAGCAGTGAATATAACAGACAGTTCAATGAGCAGTTCTTC.

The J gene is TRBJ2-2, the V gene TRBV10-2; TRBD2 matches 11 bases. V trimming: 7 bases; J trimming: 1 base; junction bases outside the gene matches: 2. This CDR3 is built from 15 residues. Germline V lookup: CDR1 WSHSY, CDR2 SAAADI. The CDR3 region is CASTTSGGNTGELFF. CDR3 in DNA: TGCGCCAGCACCACTAGCGGGGGGAACACCGGGGAGCTGTTTTTT.

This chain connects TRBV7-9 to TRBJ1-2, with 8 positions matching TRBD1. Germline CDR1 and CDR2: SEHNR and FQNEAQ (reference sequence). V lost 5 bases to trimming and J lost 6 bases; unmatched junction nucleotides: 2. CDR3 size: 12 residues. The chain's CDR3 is CASSGQGHGYTF. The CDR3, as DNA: TGTGCCAGCAGCGGACAGGGCCATGGCTACACCTTC.

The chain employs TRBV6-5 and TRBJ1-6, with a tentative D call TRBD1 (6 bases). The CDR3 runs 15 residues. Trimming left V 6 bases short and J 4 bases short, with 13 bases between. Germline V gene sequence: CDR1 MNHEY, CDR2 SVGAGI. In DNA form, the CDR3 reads TGTGCCAGCAGCCCAGGACAGACGTATAATTCACCCCTCCACTTT. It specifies CASSPGQTYNSPLHF.

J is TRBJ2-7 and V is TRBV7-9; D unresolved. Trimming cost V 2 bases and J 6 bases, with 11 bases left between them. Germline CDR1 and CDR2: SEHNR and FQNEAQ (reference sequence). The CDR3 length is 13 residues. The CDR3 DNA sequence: TGTGCCAGCAGCTTATACCTATCGCGCGAGCAGTACTTC. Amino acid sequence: CASSLYLSREQYF.

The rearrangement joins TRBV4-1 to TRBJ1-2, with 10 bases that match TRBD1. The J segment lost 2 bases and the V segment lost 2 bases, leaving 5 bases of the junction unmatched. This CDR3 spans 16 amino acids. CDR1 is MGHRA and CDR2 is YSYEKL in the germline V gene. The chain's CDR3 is CASSQHDRGQNYGYTF. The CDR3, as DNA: TGCGCCAGCAGCCAACACGACAGGGGGCAAAACTATGGCTACACCTTC.

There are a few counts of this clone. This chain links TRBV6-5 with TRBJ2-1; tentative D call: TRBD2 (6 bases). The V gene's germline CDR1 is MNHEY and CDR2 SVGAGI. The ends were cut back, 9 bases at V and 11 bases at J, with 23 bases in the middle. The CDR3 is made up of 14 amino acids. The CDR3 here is CASGHGLGTFQQFF. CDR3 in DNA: TGTGCCAGTGGTCATGGGTTAGGGACTTTTCAGCAGTTCTTC.

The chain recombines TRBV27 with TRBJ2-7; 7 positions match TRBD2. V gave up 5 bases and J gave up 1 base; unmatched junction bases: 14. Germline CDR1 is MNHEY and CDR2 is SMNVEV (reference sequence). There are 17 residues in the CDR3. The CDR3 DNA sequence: TGTGCCAGCAGTCCCAACCGGGACTACCAGGGTTCCTACGAGCAGTACTTC. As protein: CASSPNRDYQGSYEQYF.

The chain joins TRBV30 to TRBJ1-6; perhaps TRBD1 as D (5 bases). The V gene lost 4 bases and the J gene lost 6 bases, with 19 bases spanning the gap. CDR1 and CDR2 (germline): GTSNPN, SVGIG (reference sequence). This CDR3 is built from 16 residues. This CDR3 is CAWTPWRGLPNSPLHF. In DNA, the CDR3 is TGTGCCTGGACCCCATGGAGGGGCCTCCCTAATTCACCCCTCCACTTT.